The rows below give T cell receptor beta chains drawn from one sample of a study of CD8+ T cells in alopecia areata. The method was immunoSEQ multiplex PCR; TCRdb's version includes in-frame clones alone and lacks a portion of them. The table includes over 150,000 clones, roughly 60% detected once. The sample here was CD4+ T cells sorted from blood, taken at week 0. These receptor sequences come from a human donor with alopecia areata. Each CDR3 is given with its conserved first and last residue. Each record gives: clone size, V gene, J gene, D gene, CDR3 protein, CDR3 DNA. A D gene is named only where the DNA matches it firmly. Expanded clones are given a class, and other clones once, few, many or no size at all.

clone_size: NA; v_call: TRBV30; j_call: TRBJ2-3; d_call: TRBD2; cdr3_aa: CAWTRTSGGTDTQYF; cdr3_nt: TGTGCCTGGACTCGGACGAGCGGGGGCACAGATACGCAGTATTTT
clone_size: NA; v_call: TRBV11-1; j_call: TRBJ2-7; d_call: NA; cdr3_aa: CASSLAVNEQYF; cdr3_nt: TGTGCCAGCAGCTTAGCAGTCAACGAGCAGTACTTC
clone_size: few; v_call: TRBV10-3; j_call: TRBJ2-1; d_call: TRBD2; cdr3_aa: CAISRTSGGGSNEQFF; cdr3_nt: TGTGCCATCAGCCGGACTAGCGGGGGCGGCTCGAATGAGCAGTTCTTC
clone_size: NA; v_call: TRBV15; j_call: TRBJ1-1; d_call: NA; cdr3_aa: CATSREKGFTEAFF; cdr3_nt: TGTGCCACCAGCAGAGAAAAGGGTTTCACTGAAGCTTTCTTT
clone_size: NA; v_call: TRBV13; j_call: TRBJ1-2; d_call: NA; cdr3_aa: CASSLASGGYTF; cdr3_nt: TGTGCCAGCAGCTTAGCCTCCGGAGGCTACACCTTC
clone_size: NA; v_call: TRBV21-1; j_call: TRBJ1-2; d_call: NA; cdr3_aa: CASSRRLGAPLGYTF; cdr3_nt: TGTGCCAGCAGCAGGCGATTGGGGGCCCCACTGGGCTACACCTTC
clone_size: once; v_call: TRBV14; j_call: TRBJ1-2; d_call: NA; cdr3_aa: CASSHAKGFGYTF; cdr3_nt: TGTGCCAGCAGCCACGCAAAGGGTTTTGGCTACACCTTC
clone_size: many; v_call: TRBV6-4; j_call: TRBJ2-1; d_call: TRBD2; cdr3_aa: CASSDSSGGANEQFF; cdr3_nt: TGTGCCAGCAGTGACTCGAGCGGGGGGGCAAATGAGCAGTTCTTC
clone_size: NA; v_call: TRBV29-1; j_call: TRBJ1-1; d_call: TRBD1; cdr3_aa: CSVPPSGQGRTEAFF; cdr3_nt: TGCAGCGTTCCTCCCTCAGGACAGGGGCGAACTGAAGCTTTCTTT
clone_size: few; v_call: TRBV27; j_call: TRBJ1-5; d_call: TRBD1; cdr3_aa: CASSSQGGQGSNQPQHF; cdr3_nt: TGTGCCAGCAGTTCCCAAGGGGGACAGGGTAGCAATCAGCCCCAGCATTTT
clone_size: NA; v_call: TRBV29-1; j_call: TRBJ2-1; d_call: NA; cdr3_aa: CSVEEYTENEQFF; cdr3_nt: TGCAGCGTTGAAGAATACACCGAGAATGAGCAGTTCTTC
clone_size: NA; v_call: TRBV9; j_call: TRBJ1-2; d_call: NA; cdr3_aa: CASSLGLRGGYTF; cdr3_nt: TGTGCCAGCAGCCTAGGGCTGCGGGGTGGCTACACCTTC
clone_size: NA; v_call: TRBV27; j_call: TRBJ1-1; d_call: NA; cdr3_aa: CASRGYMNTEAFF; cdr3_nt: TGTGCCAGCAGGGGTTACATGAACACTGAAGCTTTCTTT
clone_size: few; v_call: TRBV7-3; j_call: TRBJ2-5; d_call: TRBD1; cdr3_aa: CASSSGQGSKTQYF; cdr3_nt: TGTGCCAGCAGCTCCGGACAGGGGTCCAAGACCCAGTACTTC
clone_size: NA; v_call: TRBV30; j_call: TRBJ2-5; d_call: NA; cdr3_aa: CAWSFKETQYF; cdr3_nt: TGTGCCTGGAGTTTTAAAGAGACCCAGTACTTC
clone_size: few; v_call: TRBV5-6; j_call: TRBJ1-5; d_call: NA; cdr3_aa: CASSLGGAISNQPQHF; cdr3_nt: TGTGCCAGCAGCTTGGGGGGAGCCATTAGCAATCAGCCCCAGCATTTT
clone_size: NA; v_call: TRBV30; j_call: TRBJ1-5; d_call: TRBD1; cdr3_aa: CAWSNRDRGGYSNQPQHF; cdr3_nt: TGTGCCTGGAGTAACCGGGACAGGGGGGGTTATAGCAATCAGCCCCAGCATTTT
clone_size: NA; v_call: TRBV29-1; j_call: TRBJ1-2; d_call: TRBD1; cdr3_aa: CSVAPGQGGYTF; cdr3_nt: TGCAGCGTTGCCCCCGGACAGGGGGGCTACACCTTC
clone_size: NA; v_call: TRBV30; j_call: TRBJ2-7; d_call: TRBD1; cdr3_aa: CAWRQGQGMVEQYF; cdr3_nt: TGTGCCTGGAGGCAGGGACAGGGCATGGTCGAGCAGTACTTC
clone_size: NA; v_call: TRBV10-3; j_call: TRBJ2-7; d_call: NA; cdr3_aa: CAISQEDEQYF; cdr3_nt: TGTGCCATCAGCCAGGAGGACGAGCAGTACTTC
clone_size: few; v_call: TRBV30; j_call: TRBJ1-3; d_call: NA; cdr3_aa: CAWTGGGSGNTIYF; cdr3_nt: TGTGCCTGGACCGGCGGGGGCTCTGGAAACACCATATATTTT
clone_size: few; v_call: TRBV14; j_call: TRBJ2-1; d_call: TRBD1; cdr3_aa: CASSSSQGVASEQFF; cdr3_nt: TGTGCCAGCAGCTCATCTCAGGGGGTAGCCAGTGAGCAGTTCTTC
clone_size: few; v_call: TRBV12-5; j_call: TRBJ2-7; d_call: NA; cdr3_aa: CASGSRGLSKQYF; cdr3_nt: TGTGCTAGTGGTTCCCGGGGACTTTCCAAGCAGTACTTC
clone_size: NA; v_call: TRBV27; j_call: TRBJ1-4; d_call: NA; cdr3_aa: CASSRVGVNEKLFF; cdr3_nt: TGTGCCAGCAGTCGGGTGGGGGTTAATGAAAAACTGTTTTTT